The clone carrying this T cell receptor (beta chain) occurred a few times. Its matching antigen is unknown. A second about 7 to 12 cycle PCR used barcoded and J-beta primers. TCRdb passed the 5' RACE reads through MiXCR, listing each CDR3 protein once. The sample has approximately 2,000,000 distinct CDR3 sequences; 35% to 50% are singletons. This specimen belongs to a study of blood T cells in healthy people across ages. Whole-study results and caveats: There were more naive CD4+ cells and higher diversity in long-lived donors than in aged donors.

This CDR3 has 17 amino acids. V shed 3 bases, J shed 0 bases, and the junction held 9 bases outside the gene matches. CDR1 and CDR2 (germline): MNHEY, SVGAGI. The study recruited healthy Caucasian donors from Russia who were aged about 6 to 95. The specimen sequenced was blood. The rearrangement links TRBV6-5 to TRBJ2-3; TRBD2 matches at 7 bases. The receptor's source is a human donor in good health. The CDR3 is CASSYQASGSSTDTQYF. The CDR3 DNA reads as TGTGCCAGCAGTTATCAGGCTAGCGGATCTAGCACAGATACGCAGTATTTT.